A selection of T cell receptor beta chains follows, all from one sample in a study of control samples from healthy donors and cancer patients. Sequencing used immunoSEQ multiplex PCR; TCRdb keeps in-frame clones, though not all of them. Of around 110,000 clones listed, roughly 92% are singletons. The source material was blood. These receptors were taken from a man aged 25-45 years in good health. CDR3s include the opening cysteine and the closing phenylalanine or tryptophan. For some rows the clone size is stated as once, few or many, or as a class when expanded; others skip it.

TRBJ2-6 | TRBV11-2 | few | CASNPPLFGSSGANVLTF
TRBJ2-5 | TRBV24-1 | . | CATGPGQGAGGETQYF
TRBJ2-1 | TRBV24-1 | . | CATNQDEQFF
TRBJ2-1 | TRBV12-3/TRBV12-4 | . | CASSYRHEQFF
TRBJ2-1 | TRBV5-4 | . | CASSLARLNEQFF
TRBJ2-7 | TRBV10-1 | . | CASSDGTGGDEQYF
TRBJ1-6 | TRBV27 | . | CASSLVGENSPLHF
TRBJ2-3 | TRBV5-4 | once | CASSLGTATDTQYF
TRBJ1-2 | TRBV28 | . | CASLDRESGYTF
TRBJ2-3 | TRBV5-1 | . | CASSLYDRDSTDTQYF
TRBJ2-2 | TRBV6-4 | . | CASSASGVASTGELFF
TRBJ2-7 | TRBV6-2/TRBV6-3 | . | CASSRTSGGASEQYF
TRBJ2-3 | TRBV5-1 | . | CASSLGYSGVGDTQYF
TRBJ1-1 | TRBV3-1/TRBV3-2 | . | CASSQDVFGTANTEAFF
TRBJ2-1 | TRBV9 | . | CASSVTRDSTNEQFF
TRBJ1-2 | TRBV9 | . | CASSPETYYGYTF
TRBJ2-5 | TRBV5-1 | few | CASSLAQGVGETQYF
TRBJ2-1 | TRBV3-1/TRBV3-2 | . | CASSQDHYRTSGYYNEQFF
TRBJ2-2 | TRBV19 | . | CASSIRTGFTGELFF
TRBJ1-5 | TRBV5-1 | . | CASSLNRGEPQHF
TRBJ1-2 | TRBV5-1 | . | CASSLNGQEYGYTF
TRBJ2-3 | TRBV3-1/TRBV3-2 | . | CASSQFRGDTQYF
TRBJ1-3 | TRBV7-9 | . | CASSLGSNTIYF
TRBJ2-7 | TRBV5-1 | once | CASSLEGVYEQYF
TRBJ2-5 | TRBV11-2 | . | CASSFFRGRFLTQYF
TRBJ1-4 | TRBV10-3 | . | CAISESSINEKLFF
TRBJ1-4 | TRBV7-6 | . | CASSSRGAGEKLFF
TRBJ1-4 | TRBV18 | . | CASSPEQGAANEKLFF
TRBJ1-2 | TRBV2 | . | CASKERVANYGYTF
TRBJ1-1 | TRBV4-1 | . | CASSRGASTEAFF
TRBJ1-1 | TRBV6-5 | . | CATSTDRAAFF
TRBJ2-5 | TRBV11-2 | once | CASSLGERAGETQYF
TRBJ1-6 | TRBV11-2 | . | CASSSPYSPLHF
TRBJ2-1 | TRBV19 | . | CASSIAGGANWANEQFF
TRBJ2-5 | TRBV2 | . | CASHETLGQGTQYF
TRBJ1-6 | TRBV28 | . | CASSWTIIIEYNSPLHF
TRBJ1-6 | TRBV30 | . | CAWRLTSPGQSSPLHF
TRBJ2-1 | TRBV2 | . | CASSSPAGGPLNEQFF